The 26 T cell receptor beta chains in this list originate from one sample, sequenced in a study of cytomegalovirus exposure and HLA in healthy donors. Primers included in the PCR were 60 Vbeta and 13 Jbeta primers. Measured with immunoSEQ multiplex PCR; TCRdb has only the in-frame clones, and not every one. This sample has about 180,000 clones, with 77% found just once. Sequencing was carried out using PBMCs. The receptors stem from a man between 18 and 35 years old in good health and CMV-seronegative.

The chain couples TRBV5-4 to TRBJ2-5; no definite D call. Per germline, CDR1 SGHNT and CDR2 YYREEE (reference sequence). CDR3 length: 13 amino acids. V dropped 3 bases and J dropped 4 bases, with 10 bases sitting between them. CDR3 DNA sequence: TGTGCCAGCAGCTCAGCGCCGATAGAGACCCAGTACTTC. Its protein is CASSSAPIETQYF.

The CDR3: CASSFRGLAISGELFF. CDR3 nucleotides: TGTGCCAGCAGCTTCAGAGGACTAGCAATATCCGGGGAGCTGTTTTTT. The rearrangement links TRBV5-4 to TRBJ2-2, with 8 bases aligning to TRBD2. There are 16 residues in the CDR3. Trimming cost V 2 bases and J 6 bases; bases outside gene matches: 9. CDR1 SGHNT and CDR2 YYREEE come from the germline V gene (reference sequence).

Here the CDR3 DNA reads TGTGCCAGTAGCGCCCCAGGGTCGGTCACTGAAGCTTTCTTT. This encodes CASSAPGSVTEAFF. The genes are TRBV19 and TRBJ1-1, with D maybe TRBD1 (5 bases). The CDR3 is made up of 14 amino acids. Trimming removed 6 bases from V and 4 bases from J, with 15 bases in between. Germline assignment: CDR1 LNHDA and CDR2 SQIVND (reference sequence).

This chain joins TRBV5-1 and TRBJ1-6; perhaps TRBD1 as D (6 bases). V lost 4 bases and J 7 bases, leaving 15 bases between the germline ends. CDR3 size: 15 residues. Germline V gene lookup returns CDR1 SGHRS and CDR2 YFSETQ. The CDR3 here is CASSPYGGQNSPLHF. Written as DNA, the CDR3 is TGCGCCAGCAGCCCCTACGGTGGACAGAATTCACCCCTCCACTTT.

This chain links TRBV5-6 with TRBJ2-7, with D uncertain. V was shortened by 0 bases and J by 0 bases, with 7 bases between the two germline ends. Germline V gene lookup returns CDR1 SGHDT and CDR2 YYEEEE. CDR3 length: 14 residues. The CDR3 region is CASSLEYSSYEQYF. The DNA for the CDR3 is TGTGCCAGCAGCTTGGAGTACAGCTCCTACGAGCAGTACTTC.

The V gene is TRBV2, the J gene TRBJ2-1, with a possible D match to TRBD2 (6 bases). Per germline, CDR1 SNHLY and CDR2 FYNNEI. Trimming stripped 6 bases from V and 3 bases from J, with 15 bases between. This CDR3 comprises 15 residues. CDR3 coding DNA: TGTGCCAGCAGCCGGGGCGGGATCTACTACAATGAGCAGTTCTTC. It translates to CASSRGGIYYNEQFF. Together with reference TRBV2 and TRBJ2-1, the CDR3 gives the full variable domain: EPEVTQTPSHQVTQMGQEVILRCVPISNHLYFYWYRQILGQKVEFLVSFYNNEISEKSEIFDDQFSVERPDGSNFTLKIRSTKLEDSAMYFCASSRGGIYYNEQFFGPGTRLTVL.

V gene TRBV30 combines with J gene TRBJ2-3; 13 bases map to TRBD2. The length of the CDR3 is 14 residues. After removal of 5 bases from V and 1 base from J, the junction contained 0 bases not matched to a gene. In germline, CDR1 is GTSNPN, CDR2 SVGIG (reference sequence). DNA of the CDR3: TGTGCCTGGGGGACTAGCGGGGGCACAGATACGCAGTATTTT. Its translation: CAWGTSGGTDTQYF.

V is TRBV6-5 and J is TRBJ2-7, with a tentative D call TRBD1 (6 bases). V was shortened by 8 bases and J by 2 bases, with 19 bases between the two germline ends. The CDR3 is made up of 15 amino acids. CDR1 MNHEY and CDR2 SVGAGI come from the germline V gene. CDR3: CASLKVQGLTYEQYF. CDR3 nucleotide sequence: TGTGCCAGCCTAAAGGTACAGGGCCTCACCTACGAGCAGTACTTC.

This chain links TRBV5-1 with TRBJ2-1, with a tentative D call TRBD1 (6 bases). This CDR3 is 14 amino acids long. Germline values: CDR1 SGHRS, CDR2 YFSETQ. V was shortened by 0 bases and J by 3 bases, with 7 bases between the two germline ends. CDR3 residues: CASSLGGGYNEQFF. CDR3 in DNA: TGCGCCAGCAGCTTGGGAGGGGGCTACAATGAGCAGTTCTTC. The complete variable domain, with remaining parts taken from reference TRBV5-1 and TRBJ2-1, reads KAGVTQTPRYLIKTRGQQVTLSCSPISGHRSVSWYQQTPGQGLQFLFEYFSETQRNKGNFPGRFSGRQFSNSRSEMNVSTLELGDSALYLCASSLGGGYNEQFFGPGTRLTVL.

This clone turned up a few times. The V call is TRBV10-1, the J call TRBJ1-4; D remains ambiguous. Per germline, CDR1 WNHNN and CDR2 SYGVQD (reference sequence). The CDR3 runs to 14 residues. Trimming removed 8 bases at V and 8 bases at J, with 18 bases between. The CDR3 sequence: CASSREGGMEKLFF. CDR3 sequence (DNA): TGCGCCAGCTCAAGGGAGGGAGGGATGGAAAAACTGTTTTTT.

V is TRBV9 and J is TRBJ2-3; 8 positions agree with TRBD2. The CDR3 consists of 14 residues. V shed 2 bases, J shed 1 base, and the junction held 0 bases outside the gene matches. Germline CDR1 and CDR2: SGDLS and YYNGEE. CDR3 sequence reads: CASSVSGGTDTQYF. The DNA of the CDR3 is TGTGCCAGCAGCGTTAGCGGGGGCACAGATACGCAGTATTTT. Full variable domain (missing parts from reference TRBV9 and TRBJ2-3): DSGVTQTPKHLITATGQRVTLRCSPRSGDLSVYWYQQSLDQGLQFLIQYYNGEERAKGNILERFSAQQFPDLHSELNLSSLELGDSALYFCASSVSGGTDTQYFGPGTRLTVL.

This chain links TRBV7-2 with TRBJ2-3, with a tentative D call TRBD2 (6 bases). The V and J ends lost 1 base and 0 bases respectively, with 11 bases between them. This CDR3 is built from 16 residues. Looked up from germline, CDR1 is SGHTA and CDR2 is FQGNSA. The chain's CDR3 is CASSLGSGFSTDTQYF. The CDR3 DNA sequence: TGTGCCAGCAGCTTAGGGAGCGGGTTCAGCACAGATACGCAGTATTTT.

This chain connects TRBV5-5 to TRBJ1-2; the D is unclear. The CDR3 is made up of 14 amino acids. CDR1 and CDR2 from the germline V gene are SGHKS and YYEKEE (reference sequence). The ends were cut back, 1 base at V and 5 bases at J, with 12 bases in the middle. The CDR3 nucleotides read TGTGCCAGCAGCTTGTTGGGCCAGCCTTATGGCTACACCTTC. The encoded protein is CASSLLGQPYGYTF. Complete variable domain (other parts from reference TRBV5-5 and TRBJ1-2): DAGVTQSPTHLIKTRGQQVTLRCSPISGHKSVSWYQQVLGQGPQFIFQYYEKEERGRGNFPDRFSARQFPNYSSELNVNALLLGDSALYLCASSLLGQPYGYTFGSGTRLTVV.

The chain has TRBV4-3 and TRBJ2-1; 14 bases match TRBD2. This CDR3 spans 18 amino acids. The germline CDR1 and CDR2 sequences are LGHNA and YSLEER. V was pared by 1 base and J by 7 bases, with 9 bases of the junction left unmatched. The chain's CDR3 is CASSQAPRGLAGENEQFF. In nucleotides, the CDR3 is TGCGCCAGCAGCCAAGCCCCTCGGGGACTAGCGGGGGAAAATGAGCAGTTCTTC.

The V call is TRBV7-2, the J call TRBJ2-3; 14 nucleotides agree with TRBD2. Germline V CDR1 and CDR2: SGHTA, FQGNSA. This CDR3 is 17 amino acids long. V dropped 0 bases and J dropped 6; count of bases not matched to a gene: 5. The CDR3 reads CASSLAGLAGAGDTQYF. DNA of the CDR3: TGTGCCAGCAGCTTAGCGGGACTAGCGGGGGCCGGGGATACGCAGTATTTT.

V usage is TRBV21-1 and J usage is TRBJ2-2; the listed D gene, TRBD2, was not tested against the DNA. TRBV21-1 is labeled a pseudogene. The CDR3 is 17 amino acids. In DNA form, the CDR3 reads TGTGCCAGCACCAGCCCGGGGGGCGCGAGGGCCACCGGGGAGCTGTTTTTT. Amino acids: CASTSPGGARATGELFF.

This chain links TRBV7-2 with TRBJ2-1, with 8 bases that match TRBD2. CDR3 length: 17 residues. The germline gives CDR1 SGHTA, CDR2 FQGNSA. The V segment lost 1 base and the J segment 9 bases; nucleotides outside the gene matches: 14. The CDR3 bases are TGTGCCAGCAGCTTAGTGGCTAGCGGGTCCTTACTTGGTGAGCAGTTCTTC. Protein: CASSLVASGSLLGEQFF.

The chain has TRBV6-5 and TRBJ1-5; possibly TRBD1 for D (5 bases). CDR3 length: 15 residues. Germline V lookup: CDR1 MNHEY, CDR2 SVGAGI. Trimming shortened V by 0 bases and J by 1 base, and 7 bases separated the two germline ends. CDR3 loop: CASSYSRTSNQPQHF. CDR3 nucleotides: TGTGCCAGCAGTTACTCCAGGACAAGCAATCAGCCCCAGCATTTT.

The CDR3 sequence: CASSAQGYSPLHF. DNA for the CDR3: TGTGCCAGCAGTGCCCAGGGTTATTCACCCCTCCACTTT. The genes are TRBV25-1 and TRBJ1-6; D is perhaps TRBD1 (5 bases). Germline CDR1 is MGHDK and CDR2 is SYGVNS. V was clipped by 4 bases and J by 8 bases, with 9 bases between them. The CDR3 consists of 13 residues.

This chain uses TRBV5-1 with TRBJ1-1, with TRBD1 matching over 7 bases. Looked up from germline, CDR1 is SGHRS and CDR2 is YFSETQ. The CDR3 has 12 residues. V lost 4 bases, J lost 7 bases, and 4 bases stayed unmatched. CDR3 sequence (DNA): TGCGCCAGCAGCGTCCGGGACAGTGAAGCTTTCTTT. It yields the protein CASSVRDSEAFF.

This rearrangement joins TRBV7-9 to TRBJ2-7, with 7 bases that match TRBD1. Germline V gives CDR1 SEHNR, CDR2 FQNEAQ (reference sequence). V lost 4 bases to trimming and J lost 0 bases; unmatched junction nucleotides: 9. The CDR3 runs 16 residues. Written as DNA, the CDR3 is TGTGCCAGCAGCTCATGGGGTGGACAGGCCTCCTACGAGCAGTACTTC. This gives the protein CASSSWGGQASYEQYF.

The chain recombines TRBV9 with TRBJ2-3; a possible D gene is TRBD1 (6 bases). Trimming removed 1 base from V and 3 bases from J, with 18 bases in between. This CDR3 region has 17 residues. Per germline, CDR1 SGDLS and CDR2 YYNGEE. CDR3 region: CASSVSVTGYGTDTQYF. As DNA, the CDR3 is TGTGCCAGCAGCGTATCCGTTACAGGGTACGGTACAGATACGCAGTATTTT.

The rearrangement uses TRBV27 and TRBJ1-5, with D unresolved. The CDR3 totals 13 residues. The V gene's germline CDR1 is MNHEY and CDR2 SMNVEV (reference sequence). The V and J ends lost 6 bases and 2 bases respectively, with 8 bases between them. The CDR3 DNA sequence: TGTGCCAGCAGCCACGGGGGCAATCAGCCCCAGCATTTT. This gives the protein CASSHGGNQPQHF.

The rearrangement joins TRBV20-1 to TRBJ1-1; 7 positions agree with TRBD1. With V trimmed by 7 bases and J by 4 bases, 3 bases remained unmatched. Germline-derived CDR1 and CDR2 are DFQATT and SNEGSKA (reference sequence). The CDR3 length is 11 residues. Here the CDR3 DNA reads TGCAGTGTAGGGGGCCTCACTGAAGCTTTCTTT. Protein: CSVGGLTEAFF.

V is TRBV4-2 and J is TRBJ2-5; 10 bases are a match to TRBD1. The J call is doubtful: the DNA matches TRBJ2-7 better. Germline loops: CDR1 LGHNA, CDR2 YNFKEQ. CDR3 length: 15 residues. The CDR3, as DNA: TGTGCCAGCAGCCAATCTGGACAGGGGGGCGGCGAGCAGTACTTC. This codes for CASSQSGQGGGEQYF.

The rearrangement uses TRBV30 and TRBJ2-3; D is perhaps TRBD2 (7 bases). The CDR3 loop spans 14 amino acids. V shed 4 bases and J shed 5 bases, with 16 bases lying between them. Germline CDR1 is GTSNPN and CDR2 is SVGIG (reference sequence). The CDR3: CAWNRAGAVDTQYF. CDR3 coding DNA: TGTGCCTGGAATCGGGCGGGGGCCGTAGATACGCAGTATTTT.